This T cell receptor beta chain was recovered during a study of PD-1 blockade in classical Hodgkin lymphoma (dated by TCRdb to between 2020 and 2021). Study-level background: Nivolumab dosing was 3 mg/kg intravenously every 2 weeks, continuing until either disease progression or unacceptable toxicity. The study used TCR beta sequencing and CyTOF to define a peripheral blood immune signature of response to PD-1 blockade in classical Hodgkin lymphoma.

The investigation overall reported the following: Trial patients with a complete response had baseline diversity similar to that of newly diagnosed patients, while partial responders and progressors had significantly lower diversity. Lower diversity was observed in patients in whom nivolumab was started less than 1 year after ASCT, and these patients were excluded from later analyses so that confounding by immune reconstitution would be avoided. Newly diagnosed patients were reported to have lower baseline TCR diversity than healthy donors, and relapsed/refractory patients were reported to have lower baseline TCR diversity still. A significant rise by C4D1 was seen in CD4+ but not CD8+ TCR diversity (p=0.0027 vs p=0.16), with the rise being most apparent in complete responders (p=0.02). The study was limited to a single clinical trial cohort, and causes of repertoire differences, possibly disease activity or prior therapy, remained undefined.

What the time point label conveys for this sample: cycle 4 day 1 (C4D1), after 6 weeks of nivolumab. Relapse after autologous stem cell transplantation had occurred in all trial patients, and cohorts A, B and C were distinguished by prior brentuximab vedotin exposure. The trial cohort included 50 to 70 patients with relapsed/refractory classical Hodgkin lymphoma, and each patient had a best overall response of complete response, partial response or progressive disease. In the multi-cohort phase II CheckMate 205 trial, trial patients received single-agent nivolumab. An independent review committee assessed best overall response by applying the 2007 International Working Group response criteria. PBMCs from the trial were collected at three points: immediately before nivolumab initiation (C1D1), and during therapy at cycle 2 day 1 and cycle 4 day 1. After peripheral blood was drawn into 8 mL Vacutainer Cell Preparation Tubes, PBMCs were isolated by centrifugation and then cryopreserved.

Ends trimmed: V by 5 bases, J by 2 bases; bases unmatched to a gene: 11. According to the germline V gene (reference sequence), CDR1 reads LNHDA and CDR2 reads SQIVND. The CDR3 numbers 17 residues from cysteine through phenylalanine. The kept DNA is CDR3 alone, 51 bases in frame from the first base. Genomic DNA was isolated using the Qiagen DNeasy kit from unsorted PBMCs as well as from negatively selected CD4+ and CD8+ fractions. Using primers that anneal to V and J segments, immunoSEQ multiplex PCR amplified the TCR beta CDR3 regions. A synthetic immune receptor repertoire was used to minimize amplification bias, and any remaining bias was removed computationally after sequencing. In the source study's methods: Custom Python scripts were used to quantify repertoire diversity as the Shannon entropy index. Unsorted, CD4+ and CD8+ repertoires were analyzed separately, except for combined analyses in which CD4+ and CD8+ sequences were merged in silico. Clonal expansion was defined as at least a 2-fold frequency increase after treatment relative to C1D1, with a pseudocount of 0.5 for undetected baseline clones. Clones with 0 or 1 copy at C1D1 were classified as singleton clones, and clones with 2 or more copies were classified as non-singleton clones. Clones expanded in unsorted samples were annotated as CD4+, CD8+ or unknown by matching protein sequences in sorted samples from the same patient. Wilcoxon tests on paired samples were used to test diversity changes from C1D1 to C4D1. TCRdb mirrors the immuneACCESS table, restricted to in-frame sequences. Some clones are absent from its copies; in checked studies, under half trace to an unresolved V gene, and the reason for the others is unknown. That table is the source of V, J and clone size, and D and trimming were worked out from the DNA. This sample has around 25,000 clones in its table, and 70% to 80% of those were observed once. The ten largest make up about 27% of the sample.

Points on this clone: It has no known antigen specificity. No base quality information exists; no much larger clone differs at one position.

This specimen consisted of peripheral blood mononuclear cells (PBMCs), obtained before the fourth cycle of nivolumab. This TCR came from a human donor with classical Hodgkin lymphoma. The sequence links TRBV19 to TRBJ1-5; the central 8 bases match TRBD1. In nucleotide form, the sequence is TGTGCCAGTAGTTCCCCTCGACAGGGGATGGGCAATCAGCCCCAGCATTTT. This gives the protein CASSSPRQGMGNQPQHF. Beyond the CDR3, the reference TRBV19 and TRBJ1-5 genes provide the residues; the full variable domain reads: DGGITQSPKYLFRKEGQNVTLSCEQNLNHDAMYWYRQDPGQGLRLIYYSQIVNDFQKGDIAEGYSVSREKKESFPLTVTSAQKNPTAFYLCASSSPRQGMGNQPQHFGDGTRLSIL.